Listed below are T cell receptor beta chains from one sample, sequenced in a study of shared clonotypes between healthy human individuals. Only in-frame clones appear in the TCRdb table, and some are missing; sequencing was by immunoSEQ multiplex PCR. The sample has over 850,000 clones; around 78% are singletons. The sequenced sample consisted of memory CD4+ T cells from PBMCs. The receptors shown here come from a man between 18 and 35 years old in good health. Some clones in this sample may be carry-over from other donors' samples. Each CDR3 is given with its conserved first and last residue. A D gene is named only where the DNA matches it firmly. Size is omitted from some rows. Given values are once, few, many or a class for expanded clones.

V	length	size	D	J	DNA	CDR3
TRBV28	13	NA	NA	TRBJ1-1	TGTGCCAGCAGTAAGTACAGATTCACTGAAGCTTTCTTT	CASSKYRFTEAFF
TRBV28	13	NA	TRBD1	TRBJ1-2	TGTGCCAGCAGGACAGGGTGGACCTATGGCTACACCTTC	CASRTGWTYGYTF
TRBV6-1	14	NA	NA	TRBJ1-5	TGTGCCAGCAGTGAATTTGGAGGCCTGGGGCCCCAGCATTTT	CASSEFGGLGPQHF
TRBV7-2	17	NA	TRBD2	TRBJ2-3	TGTGCCAGCAACAACGGGGCCGGGGGGGATAGCACAGATACGCAGTATTTT	CASNNGAGGDSTDTQYF
TRBV6-1	15	NA	TRBD2	TRBJ2-1	TGTGCCAGCAGTGAACTAGCGGGAGACTCCAATGAGCAGTTCTTC	CASSELAGDSNEQFF
TRBV11-3	12	many	NA	TRBJ2-7	TGTGCCAGCAGCCTAGGGGAGAACGAGCAGTACTTC	CASSLGENEQYF
TRBV14	17	many	TRBD2	TRBJ2-1	TGTGCCAGCAGTATCCATGGGGCTAGCGGGAACTACAATGAGCAGTTCTTC	CASSIHGASGNYNEQFF
TRBV2	13	NA	NA	TRBJ1-1	TGTGCCAGCGCGATCTTGGCCCCTACTGAAGCTTTCTTT	CASAILAPTEAFF
TRBV2	13	many	NA	TRBJ1-5	TGTGCCAGCAGTGAAGCGCCAAGATTGCCCCAGCATTTT	CASSEAPRLPQHF
TRBV10-1	17	NA	TRBD2	TRBJ2-2	TGCGCCAGCAGTGACTCCGGACTAGCGGCGAACACCGGGGAGCTGTTTTTT	CASSDSGLAANTGELFF
TRBV28	15	NA	NA	TRBJ1-3	TGTGCCAGCAGTTCTGGACAGTATTCTGGAAACACCATATATTTT	CASSSGQYSGNTIYF
TRBV5-1	14	NA	TRBD1	TRBJ1-5	TGCGCCAGCAGCCTGACAGGGAGTCACCAGCCCCAGCATTTT	CASSLTGSHQPQHF
TRBV27	15	NA	NA	TRBJ1-5	TGTGCCAGCAGTCCGTCCAGGGGTGGCAATCAGCCCCAGCATTTT	CASSPSRGGNQPQHF
TRBV29-1	11	NA	NA	TRBJ2-1	TGCAGCGTTTCACAGGTGAATGAGCAGTTCTTC	CSVSQVNEQFF
TRBV29-1	18	NA	TRBD2	TRBJ2-3	TGCAGCGTTGAAGGCCCATGGAGCGGGAGACCGGGCACAGATACGCAGTATTTT	CSVEGPWSGRPGTDTQYF
TRBV29-1	13	few	NA	TRBJ2-7	TGCAGCGTTGAAGTCGGGTCGACTTACGAGCAGTACTTC	CSVEVGSTYEQYF
TRBV28	13	NA	NA	TRBJ2-5	TGTGCCAGCAGGTATCAGGGGAAAGAGACCCAGTACTTC	CASRYQGKETQYF
TRBV7-9	15	NA	TRBD1	TRBJ2-2	TGTGCCAGCAGCTTGGGACAGGGGGCTACCGGGGAGCTGTTTTTT	CASSLGQGATGELFF
TRBV19	11	NA	NA	TRBJ2-5	TGTGCCAGTAGTGGCGGTGAGACCCAGTACTTC	CASSGGETQYF
TRBV2	15	few	NA	TRBJ2-2	TGTGCCAGCAGTGAGGAAGCTCCGAACACCGGGGAGCTGTTTTTT	CASSEEAPNTGELFF
TRBV2	15	NA	NA	TRBJ1-5	TGTGCCAGCAGTGAAGCTGTATTTTCAGGTCAGCCCCAGCATTTT	CASSEAVFSGQPQHF
TRBV6-6	13	NA	TRBD2	TRBJ2-5	TGTGCCAGCATAGCGGGAAGGGGGGAGACCCAGTACTTC	CASIAGRGETQYF
TRBV6-1	14	once	NA	TRBJ2-3	TGTGCCAGCAGTGAAGGGTCTAGCACAGATACGCAGTATTTT	CASSEGSSTDTQYF
TRBV19	12	NA	NA	TRBJ1-5	TGTGCCAGTAGTATGTTTGGGCAGCCCCAGCATTTT	CASSMFGQPQHF
TRBV7-9	13	NA	NA	TRBJ1-3	TGTGCCAGCAGCATCCAATCCGGAAACACCATATATTTT	CASSIQSGNTIYF